The 9 T cell receptor beta chains below all came from one sample that was sequenced in a study of T cells in Graves' hyperthyroidism and ophthalmopathy. The investigators amplified TCR beta CDR3 regions from RNA transcripts. The HTBI primer set was used in a first-round RT-PCR of the TCR CDR3. TCRdb reprocessed the multiplex PCR reads via MiXCR and lists one record per CDR3 protein. The sample shows about 640,000 distinct CDR3 sequences, roughly 20% of them seen only once. Sequencing was performed on blood. These receptors all come from a man younger than 45 with Graves' ophthalmopathy.

The chain links TRBV10-3 to TRBJ2-5, with 13 bases fitting TRBD2. With V trimmed by 4 bases and J by 5 bases, 4 bases remained unmatched. The CDR3 has 15 residues. Per the germline V gene, CDR1 is ENHRY and CDR2 is SYGVKD. CDR3 nucleotides: TGTGCCATCAGTGCAGGACTAGCGGGAGTGGAGACCCAGTACTTC. Translation gives CAISAGLAGVETQYF.

This clonotype was seen many times. V and J are TRBV13 and TRBJ2-1, with 8 bases identical to TRBD2. The J segment lost 8 bases and the V segment lost 4 bases, leaving 10 bases of the junction unmatched. The CDR3 sequence is 15 residues long. Germline V gene data show CDR1 as PRHDT and CDR2 as FYEKMQ (reference sequence). CDR3 region: CASSYSGEGLDEQFF. The CDR3 DNA sequence: TGTGCCAGCAGCTATAGCGGGGAGGGCCTTGATGAGCAGTTCTTC.

CDR3 bases: TGCAGCGGGGTAGAGGGGGGAGGCGAGCAGTACTTC. It translates to CSGVEGGGEQYF. This chain links TRBV29-1 with TRBJ2-7; D may match TRBD1 or TRBD2 (6 bases each). The V gene's germline CDR1 is SQVTM and CDR2 ANQGSEA. The V end was cut by 7 bases, the J end by 6 bases, with 16 bases between. This CDR3 comprises 12 residues.

This clonotype came up a few times. V and J are TRBV6-1 and TRBJ1-6; maybe TRBD1 (5 bases). Looked up from germline, CDR1 is MNHNS and CDR2 is SASEGT. V was pared by 7 bases and J by 10 bases, with 17 bases between. The CDR3 length is 14 residues. CDR3 nucleotide sequence: TGTGCCAGCACTAGGGATTTCGGGGCGTCACCCCTCCACTTT. Translated, it gives CASTRDFGASPLHF.

The chain uses TRBV4-1 and TRBJ2-7, with D uncertain. The V gene's germline CDR1 is MGHRA and CDR2 YSYEKL. With 1 base removed from V and 3 bases from J, the gap between germline ends came to 13 bases. The CDR3 loop spans 15 amino acids. CDR3 sequence (DNA): TGCGCCAGCAGCCAAGCCTTTGTCTCAATCTACGAGCAGTACTTC. Protein: CASSQAFVSIYEQYF.

This clonotype occurred a few times. The CDR3 DNA follows: TGTGCCTGGGCGAGGGGAGGCAATGAGCAGTTCTTC. Translation gives CAWARGGNEQFF. The J gene is TRBJ2-1, the V gene TRBV30; D is possibly TRBD2 (6 bases). Trimming shortened V by 5 bases and J by 6 bases, and 11 bases separated the two germline ends. The CDR3 is 12 residues long. CDR1 GTSNPN and CDR2 SVGIG come from the germline V gene (reference sequence). The whole variable domain, filled in from reference TRBV30 and TRBJ2-1, reads SQTIHQWPATLVQPVGSPLSLECTVEGTSNPNLYWYRQAAGRGLQLLFYSVGIGQISSEVPQNLSASRPQDRQFILSSKKLLLSDSGFYLCAWARGGNEQFFGPGTRLTVL.

This clonotype was picked up a small number of times. Here the CDR3 DNA reads TGCGCCAGCAGCCTGAGGACCGCGAGCTCCTACAATGAGCAGTTCTTC. Amino acid sequence: CASSLRTASSYNEQFF. The chain uses TRBV5-1 and TRBJ2-1; D ambiguous. Germline CDR1 SGHRS, CDR2 YFSETQ. The CDR3 runs to 16 residues. Trimming cost V 4 bases and J 0 bases, with 14 bases left between them. The full variable domain, in which reference TRBV5-1 and TRBJ2-1 provide the parts outside the CDR3, is KAGVTQTPRYLIKTRGQQVTLSCSPISGHRSVSWYQQTPGQGLQFLFEYFSETQRNKGNFPGRFSGRQFSNSRSEMNVSTLELGDSALYLCASSLRTASSYNEQFFGPGTRLTVL.

The sample holds many counts of this clonotype. The chain employs TRBV3-1 and TRBJ1-2; TRBD1 agrees at 7 bases. Trimming removed 2 bases from V and 6 bases from J; junction bases left unmatched: 3. Germline V gene data show CDR1 as LGHDT and CDR2 as YNNKEL (reference sequence). The CDR3 length is 13 residues. Here the CDR3 DNA reads TGTGCCAGCAGCCAAACAGGGGAGGATGGCTACACCTTC. Residues: CASSQTGEDGYTF.

This clonotype has at least ten counts. The chain has TRBV11-1 and TRBJ1-1, with a possible D match to TRBD1 (6 bases). CDR1 and CDR2 (germline): SGHAT, FQDESV (reference sequence). V was cut by 5 bases and J by 2 bases, with 12 bases left in between. This CDR3 region has 14 residues. CDR3 loop: CASSPPGANTEAFF. For the CDR3, the DNA is TGTGCCAGCAGCCCCCCGGGGGCCAACACTGAAGCTTTCTTT.